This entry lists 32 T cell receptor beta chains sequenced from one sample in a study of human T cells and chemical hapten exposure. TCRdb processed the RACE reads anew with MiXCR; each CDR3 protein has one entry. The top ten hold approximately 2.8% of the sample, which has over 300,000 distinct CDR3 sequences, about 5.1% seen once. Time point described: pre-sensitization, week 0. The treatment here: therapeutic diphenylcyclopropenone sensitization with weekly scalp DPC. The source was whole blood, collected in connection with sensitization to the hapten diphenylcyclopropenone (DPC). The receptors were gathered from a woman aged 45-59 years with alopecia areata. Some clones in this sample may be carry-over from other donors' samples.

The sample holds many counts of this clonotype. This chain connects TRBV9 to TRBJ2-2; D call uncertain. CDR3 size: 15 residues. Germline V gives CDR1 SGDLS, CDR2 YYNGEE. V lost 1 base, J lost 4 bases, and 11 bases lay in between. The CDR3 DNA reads TGTGCCAGCAGCGTATTGGCACAGTCCACCGGGGAGCTGTTTTTT. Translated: CASSVLAQSTGELFF.

CDR3 region: CASSIQGLAFF. Here the CDR3 DNA reads TGTGCCAGCAGCATCCAGGGCTTAGCTTTCTTT. The chain couples TRBV5-6 to TRBJ1-1; a weak D match, TRBD1 (5 bases). Germline lookup yields CDR1 SGHDT and CDR2 YYEEEE. Trimming took 4 bases from V and 10 from J, leaving 11 bases between them. The CDR3 covers 11 residues.

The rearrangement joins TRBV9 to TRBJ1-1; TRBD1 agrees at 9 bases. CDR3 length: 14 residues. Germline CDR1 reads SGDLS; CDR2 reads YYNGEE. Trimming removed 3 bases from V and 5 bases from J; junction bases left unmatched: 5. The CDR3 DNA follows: TGTGCCAGCAGCGCCGGGGACAGGGTAACTGAAGCTTTCTTT. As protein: CASSAGDRVTEAFF.

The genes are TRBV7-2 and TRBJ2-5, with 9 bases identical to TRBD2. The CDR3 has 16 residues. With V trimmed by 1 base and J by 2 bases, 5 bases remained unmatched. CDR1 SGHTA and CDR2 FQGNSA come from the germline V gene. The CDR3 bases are TGTGCCAGCAGCTTAGGCCTAGCGGGATCTCAAGAGACCCAGTACTTC. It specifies CASSLGLAGSQETQYF.

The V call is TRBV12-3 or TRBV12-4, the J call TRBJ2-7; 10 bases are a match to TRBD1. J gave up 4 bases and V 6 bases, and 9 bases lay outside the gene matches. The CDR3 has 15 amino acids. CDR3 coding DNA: TGTGCCAGCAGCTATGGACAGGGGGTTTTGTACGAGCAGTACTTC. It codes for CASSYGQGVLYEQYF.

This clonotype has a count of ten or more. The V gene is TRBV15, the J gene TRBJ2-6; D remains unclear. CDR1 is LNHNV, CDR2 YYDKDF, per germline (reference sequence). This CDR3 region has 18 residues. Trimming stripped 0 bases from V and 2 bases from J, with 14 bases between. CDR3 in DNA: TGTGCCACCAGCAGAGATAAAATCCAGTGGGCTGGGGCCAACGTCCTGACTTTC. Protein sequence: CATSRDKIQWAGANVLTF.

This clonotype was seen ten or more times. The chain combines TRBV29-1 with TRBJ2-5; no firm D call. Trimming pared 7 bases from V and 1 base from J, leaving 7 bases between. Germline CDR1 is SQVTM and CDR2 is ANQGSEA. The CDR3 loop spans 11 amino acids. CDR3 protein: CSAGGQETQYF. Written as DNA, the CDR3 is TGCAGCGCGGGCGGCCAAGAGACCCAGTACTTC.

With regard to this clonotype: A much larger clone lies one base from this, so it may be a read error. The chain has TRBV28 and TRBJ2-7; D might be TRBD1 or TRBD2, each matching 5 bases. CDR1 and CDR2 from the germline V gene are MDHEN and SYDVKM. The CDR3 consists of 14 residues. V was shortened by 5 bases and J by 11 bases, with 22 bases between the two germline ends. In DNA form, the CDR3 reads TGTGCCAGCAGTCCCTGGGACCCAACGGGTGAGAAGTACTTC. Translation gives CASSPWDPTGEKYF.

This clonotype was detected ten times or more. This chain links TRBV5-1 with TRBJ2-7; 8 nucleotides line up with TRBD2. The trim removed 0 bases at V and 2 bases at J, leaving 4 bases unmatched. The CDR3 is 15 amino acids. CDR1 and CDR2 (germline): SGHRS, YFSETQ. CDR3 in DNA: TGCGCCAGCAGCTTGGAAACTAGCGGTACCTACGAGCAGTACTTC. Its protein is CASSLETSGTYEQYF. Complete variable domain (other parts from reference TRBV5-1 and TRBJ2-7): KAGVTQTPRYLIKTRGQQVTLSCSPISGHRSVSWYQQTPGQGLQFLFEYFSETQRNKGNFPGRFSGRQFSNSRSEMNVSTLELGDSALYLCASSLETSGTYEQYFGPGTRLTVT.

DNA for the CDR3: TGCGCCAGCAGCTGGGGGACAGGGGCGAACACTGAAGCTTTCTTT. This encodes CASSWGTGANTEAFF. This chain uses TRBV5-1 with TRBJ1-1; 10 bases fit TRBD1. Looked up from germline, CDR1 is SGHRS and CDR2 is YFSETQ. Germline trimming cut 3 bases from V and 1 base from J; bases unmatched to any gene: 3. The CDR3 has 15 amino acids.

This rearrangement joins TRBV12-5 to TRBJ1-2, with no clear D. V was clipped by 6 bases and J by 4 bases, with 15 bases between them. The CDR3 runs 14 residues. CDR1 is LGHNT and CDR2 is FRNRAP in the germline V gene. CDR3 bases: TGTGCTAGTGGCCCGGATGGAGGGATCTATGGCTACACCTTC. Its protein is CASGPDGGIYGYTF.

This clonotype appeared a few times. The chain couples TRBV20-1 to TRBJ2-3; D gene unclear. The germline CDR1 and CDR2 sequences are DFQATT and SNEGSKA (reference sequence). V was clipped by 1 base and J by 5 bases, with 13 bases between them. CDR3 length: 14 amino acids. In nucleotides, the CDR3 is TGCAGTGCTAGAGTATCGCGTTCCAGAGATACGCAGTATTTT. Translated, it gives CSARVSRSRDTQYF.

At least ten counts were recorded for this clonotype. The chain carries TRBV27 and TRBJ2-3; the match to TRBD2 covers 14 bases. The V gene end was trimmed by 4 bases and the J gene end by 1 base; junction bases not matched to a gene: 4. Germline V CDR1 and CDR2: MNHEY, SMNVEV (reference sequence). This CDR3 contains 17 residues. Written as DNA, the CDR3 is TGTGCCAGCAGTTCTCCGGGACTAGCGGGGGGCACAGATACGCAGTATTTT. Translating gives CASSSPGLAGGTDTQYF.

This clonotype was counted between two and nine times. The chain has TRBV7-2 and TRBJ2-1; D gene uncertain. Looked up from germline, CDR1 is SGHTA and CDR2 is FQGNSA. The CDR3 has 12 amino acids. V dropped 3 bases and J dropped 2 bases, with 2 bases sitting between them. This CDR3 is CASSFPYNEQFF. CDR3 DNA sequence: TGTGCCAGCAGCTTCCCCTACAATGAGCAGTTCTTC.

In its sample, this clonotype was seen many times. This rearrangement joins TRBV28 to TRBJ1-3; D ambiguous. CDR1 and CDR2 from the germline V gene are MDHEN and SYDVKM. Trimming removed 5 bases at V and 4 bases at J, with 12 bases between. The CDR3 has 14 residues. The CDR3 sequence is CASSPRTSGNTIYF. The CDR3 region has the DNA TGTGCCAGCAGTCCGAGGACGTCGGGAAACACCATATATTTT.

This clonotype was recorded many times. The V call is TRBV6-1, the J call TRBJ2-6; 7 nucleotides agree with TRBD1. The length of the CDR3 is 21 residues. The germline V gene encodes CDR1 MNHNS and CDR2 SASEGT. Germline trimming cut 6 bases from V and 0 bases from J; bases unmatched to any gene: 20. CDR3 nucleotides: TGTGCCAGCAGCCTACCTATTGCACAGGGGATCTTCAGCTCTGGGGCCAACGTCCTGACTTTC. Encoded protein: CASSLPIAQGIFSSGANVLTF.

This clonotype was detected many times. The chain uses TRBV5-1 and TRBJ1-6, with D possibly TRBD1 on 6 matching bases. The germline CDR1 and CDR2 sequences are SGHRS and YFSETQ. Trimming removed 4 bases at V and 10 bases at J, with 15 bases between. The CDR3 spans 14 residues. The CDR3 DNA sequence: TGCGCCAGCAGCCCCGAACAGGGTCGCTCACCCCTCCACTTT. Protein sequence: CASSPEQGRSPLHF.

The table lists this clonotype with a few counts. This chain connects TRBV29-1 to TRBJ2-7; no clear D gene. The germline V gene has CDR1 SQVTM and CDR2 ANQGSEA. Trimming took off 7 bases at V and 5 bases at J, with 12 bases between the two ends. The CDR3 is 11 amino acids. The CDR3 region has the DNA TGCAGCGCCGGGTATTCTGACGAGCAGTACTTC. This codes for CSAGYSDEQYF.

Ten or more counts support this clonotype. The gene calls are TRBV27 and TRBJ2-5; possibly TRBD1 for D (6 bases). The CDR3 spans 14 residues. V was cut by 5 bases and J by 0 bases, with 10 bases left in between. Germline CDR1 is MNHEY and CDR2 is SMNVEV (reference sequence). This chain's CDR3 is CASSPWTDQETQYF. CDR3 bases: TGTGCCAGCAGTCCCTGGACAGACCAAGAGACCCAGTACTTC.

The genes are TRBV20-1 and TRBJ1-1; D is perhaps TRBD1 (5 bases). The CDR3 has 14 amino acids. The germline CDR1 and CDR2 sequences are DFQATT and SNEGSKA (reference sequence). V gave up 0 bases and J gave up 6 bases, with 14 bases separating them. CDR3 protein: CSARERGGSPEAFF. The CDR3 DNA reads TGCAGTGCTAGAGAGCGGGGGGGATCGCCTGAAGCTTTCTTT.

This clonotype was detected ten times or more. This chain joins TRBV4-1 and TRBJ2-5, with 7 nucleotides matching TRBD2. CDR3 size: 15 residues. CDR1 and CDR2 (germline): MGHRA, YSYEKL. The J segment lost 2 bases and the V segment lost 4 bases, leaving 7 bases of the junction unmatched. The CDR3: CASSPFPGLQETQYF. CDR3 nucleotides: TGCGCCAGCAGCCCCTTCCCGGGACTACAAGAGACCCAGTACTTC.

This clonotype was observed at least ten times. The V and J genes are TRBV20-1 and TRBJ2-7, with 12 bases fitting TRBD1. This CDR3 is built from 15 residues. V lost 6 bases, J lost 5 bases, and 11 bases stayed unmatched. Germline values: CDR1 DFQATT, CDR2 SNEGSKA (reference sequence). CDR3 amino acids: CSALPGQGARNEQYF. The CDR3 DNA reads TGCAGTGCCCTACCGGGACAGGGGGCGAGGAACGAGCAGTACTTC.

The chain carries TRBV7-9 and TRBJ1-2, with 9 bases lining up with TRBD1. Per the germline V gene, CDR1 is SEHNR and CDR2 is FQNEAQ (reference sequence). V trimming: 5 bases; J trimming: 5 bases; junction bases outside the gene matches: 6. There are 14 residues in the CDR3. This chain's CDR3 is CASSPPGQGYGYTF. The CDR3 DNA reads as TGTGCCAGCAGCCCTCCCGGACAGGGGTATGGCTACACCTTC.

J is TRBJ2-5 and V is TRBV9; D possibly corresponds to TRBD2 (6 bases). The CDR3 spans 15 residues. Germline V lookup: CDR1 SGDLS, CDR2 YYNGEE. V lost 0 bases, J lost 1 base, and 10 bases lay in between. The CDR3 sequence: CASSVGAGTQETQYF. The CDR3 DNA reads TGTGCCAGCAGCGTAGGGGCGGGGACCCAAGAGACCCAGTACTTC. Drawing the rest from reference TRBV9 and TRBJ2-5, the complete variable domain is DSGVTQTPKHLITATGQRVTLRCSPRSGDLSVYWYQQSLDQGLQFLIQYYNGEERAKGNILERFSAQQFPDLHSELNLSSLELGDSALYFCASSVGAGTQETQYFGPGTRLLVL.

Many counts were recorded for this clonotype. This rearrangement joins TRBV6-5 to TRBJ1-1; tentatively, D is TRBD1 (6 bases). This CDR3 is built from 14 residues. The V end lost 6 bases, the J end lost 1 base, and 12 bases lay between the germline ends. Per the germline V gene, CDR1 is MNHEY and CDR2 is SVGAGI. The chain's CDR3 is CASSRGLTNTEAFF. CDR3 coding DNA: TGTGCCAGCAGCAGGGGTCTAACGAACACTGAAGCTTTCTTT.

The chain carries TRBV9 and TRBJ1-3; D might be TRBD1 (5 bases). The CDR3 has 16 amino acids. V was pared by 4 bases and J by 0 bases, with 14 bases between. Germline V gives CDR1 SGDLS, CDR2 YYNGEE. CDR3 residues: CASSLDPGFSGNTIYF. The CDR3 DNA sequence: TGTGCCAGCAGCCTGGACCCAGGGTTCTCTGGAAACACCATATATTTT. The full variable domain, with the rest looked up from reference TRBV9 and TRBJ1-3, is DSGVTQTPKHLITATGQRVTLRCSPRSGDLSVYWYQQSLDQGLQFLIQYYNGEERAKGNILERFSAQQFPDLHSELNLSSLELGDSALYFCASSLDPGFSGNTIYFGEGSWLTVV.

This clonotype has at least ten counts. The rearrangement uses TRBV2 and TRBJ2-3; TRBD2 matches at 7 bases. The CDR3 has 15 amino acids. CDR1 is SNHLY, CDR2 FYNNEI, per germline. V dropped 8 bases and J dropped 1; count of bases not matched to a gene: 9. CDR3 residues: CASRVGLAGTDTQYF. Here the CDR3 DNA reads TGTGCCAGCCGGGTGGGGCTAGCGGGCACAGATACGCAGTATTTT. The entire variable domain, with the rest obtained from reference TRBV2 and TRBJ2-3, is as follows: EPEVTQTPSHQVTQMGQEVILRCVPISNHLYFYWYRQILGQKVEFLVSFYNNEISEKSEIFDDQFSVERPDGSNFTLKIRSTKLEDSAMYFCASRVGLAGTDTQYFGPGTRLTVL.

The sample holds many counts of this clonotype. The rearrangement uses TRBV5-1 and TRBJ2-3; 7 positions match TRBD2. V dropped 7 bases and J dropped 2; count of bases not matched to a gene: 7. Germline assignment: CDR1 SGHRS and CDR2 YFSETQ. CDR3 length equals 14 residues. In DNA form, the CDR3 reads TGCGCCAGCTCGGGGGAGGGATCCACAGATACGCAGTATTTT. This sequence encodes CASSGEGSTDTQYF.

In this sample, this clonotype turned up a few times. The chain's CDR3 is CASSDRFRNTIYF. The CDR3 DNA follows: TGTGCCAGCAGTGACAGGTTCCGAAACACCATATATTTT. V gene TRBV28 combines with J gene TRBJ1-3, with D maybe TRBD1 (6 bases). The CDR3 sequence is 13 residues long. Per the germline V gene, CDR1 is MDHEN and CDR2 is SYDVKM. Trimming stripped 5 bases from V and 5 bases from J, with 10 bases between.

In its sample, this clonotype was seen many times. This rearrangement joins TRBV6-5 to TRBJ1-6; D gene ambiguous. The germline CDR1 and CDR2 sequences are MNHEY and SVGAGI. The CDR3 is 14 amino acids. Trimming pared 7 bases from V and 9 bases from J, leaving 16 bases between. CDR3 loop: CASINRAQTSPLHF. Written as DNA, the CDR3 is TGTGCCAGCATCAACCGGGCTCAGACTTCACCCCTCCACTTT.

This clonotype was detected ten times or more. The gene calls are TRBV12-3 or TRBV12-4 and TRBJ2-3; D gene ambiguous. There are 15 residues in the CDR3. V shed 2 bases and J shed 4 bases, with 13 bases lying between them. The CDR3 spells CASSLRVPGADTQYF. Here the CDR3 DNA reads TGTGCCAGCAGTTTAAGAGTGCCTGGGGCAGATACGCAGTATTTT.

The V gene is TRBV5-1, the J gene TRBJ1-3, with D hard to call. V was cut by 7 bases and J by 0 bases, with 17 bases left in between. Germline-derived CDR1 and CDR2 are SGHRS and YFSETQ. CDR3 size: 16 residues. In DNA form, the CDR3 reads TGCGCCAGCTCCCCAAGAGGAGTCTCCTCTGGAAACACCATATATTTT. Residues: CASSPRGVSSGNTIYF.